The 30 T cell receptor beta chains given below trace back to one sample, sequenced in a study of monozygotic twins with inflammatory bowel disease. TCRdb reprocessed the 5' RACE reads, keeping one entry per CDR3 protein, no DNA. Its table records approximately 400,000 distinct CDR3 sequences. Sequenced input: blood. These receptors were taken from a human donor with ulcerative colitis or Crohn's disease, or a healthy co-twin of an affected twin (not recorded which).

This chain uses TRBV24-1 with TRBJ2-6. The CDR3 is 13 residues long. The germline V gene encodes CDR1 KGHDR and CDR2 SFDVKD. The CDR3: CATSGSGANVLTF.

The chain carries TRBV5-1 and TRBJ2-7; TCRdb calls TRBD2, which cannot be checked without DNA. CDR1 is SGHRS and CDR2 is YFSETQ in the germline V gene. The CDR3 has 17 residues. CDR3 in amino acids: CASAPGTSGTRSYEQYF.

The chain carries TRBV25-1 and TRBJ2-7; TCRdb's assignment of TRBD2 cannot be checked, as there is no DNA. The CDR3 runs 14 residues. Looked up from germline, CDR1 is MGHDK and CDR2 is SYGVNS. The CDR3 loop is CASSGGRLAPLQYF.

This sequence joins TRBV5-1 and TRBJ1-2. The CDR3 totals 13 residues. The germline V gene has CDR1 SGHRS and CDR2 YFSETQ. The CDR3 reads CASSLRRGYGYTF.

CDR3 loop: CASSYSKWGYRETQYF. The chain joins TRBV6-2 or TRBV6-3 to TRBJ2-5. Germline V gene data show CDR1 as MNHEY and CDR2 as SVGEGT. The CDR3 totals 16 residues.

The chain is built from TRBV6-5 and TRBJ1-2. Germline CDR1 is MNHEY and CDR2 is SVGAGI. CDR3 length equals 15 residues. The CDR3 sequence is CASSYGPPGNYGYTF.

CDR3 in amino acids: CASTTGTYEQYF. This chain links TRBV18 with TRBJ2-7; TCRdb indicates TRBD1, and absent DNA this call remains unverified. The CDR3 is made up of 12 amino acids. The germline V gene has CDR1 KGHSH and CDR2 LQKENI. Using reference TRBV18 and TRBJ2-7 for the parts outside the CDR3, the full variable domain is NAGVMQNPRHLVRRRGQEARLRCSPMKGHSHVYWYRQLPEEGLKFMVYLQKENIIDESGMPKERFSAEFPKEGPSILRIQQVVRGDSAAYFCASTTGTYEQYFGPGTRLTVT.

The chain combines TRBV6-1 with TRBJ1-6; the D call of TRBD1 rests on TCRdb alone, since no DNA is present to check it. The CDR3 consists of 15 residues. Germline V gene lookup returns CDR1 MNHNS and CDR2 SASEGT. This CDR3 is CASSRQGSNNSPLHF.

This CDR3 is CASSQDLVKDTQYF. The chain has TRBV14 and TRBJ2-3. Germline CDR1 reads SGHDN; CDR2 reads FVKESK. This CDR3 has 14 residues.

The CDR3 protein is CSASEADTQYF. The V and J genes are TRBV20-1 and TRBJ2-3. Germline V CDR1 and CDR2: DFQATT, SNEGSKA (reference sequence). The CDR3 is 11 amino acids.

The chain links TRBV3-1 to TRBJ2-2. The CDR3 is 13 residues long. Per the germline V gene, CDR1 is LGHDT and CDR2 is YNNKEL (reference sequence). CDR3 sequence reads: CASSPRGSGELFF.

The chain joins TRBV20-1 to TRBJ1-2; there is no DNA to check the TCRdb D call of TRBD1. This CDR3 has 16 residues. CDR1 DFQATT and CDR2 SNEGSKA come from the germline V gene (reference sequence). The CDR3 region is CSARPGTGETNYGYTF.

The chain joins TRBV25-1 to TRBJ1-2; TCRdb names TRBD1, which stays unverified in the absence of DNA. Germline values: CDR1 MGHDK, CDR2 SYGVNS. The length of the CDR3 is 13 residues. CDR3 amino acids: CASSQTGAYGYTF.

V is TRBV20-1 and J is TRBJ1-6. The CDR3 runs 13 residues. Germline values: CDR1 DFQATT, CDR2 SNEGSKA (reference sequence). The CDR3 reads CSAGTVSNSPLHF.

CDR3 residues: CASSQLTSGEGTDTQYF. The chain combines TRBV3-1 with TRBJ2-3; TCRdb gives TRBD2 as the D gene, but with no DNA this cannot be confirmed. Germline V gene lookup returns CDR1 LGHDT and CDR2 YNNKEL (reference sequence). This CDR3 has 17 residues.

J is TRBJ2-1 and V is TRBV12-3 or TRBV12-4; TCRdb outputs TRBD1, but without DNA this stays unchecked. The CDR3 runs to 16 residues. CDR3 sequence reads: CASSLARQTASSEQFF.

CDR3 amino acids: CASSLENREGETQYF. This rearrangement joins TRBV7-9 to TRBJ2-5; TCRdb picks TRBD1, but there is no DNA to check that call. Germline CDR1 and CDR2: SEHNR and FQNEAQ (reference sequence). This CDR3 spans 15 amino acids.

This chain connects TRBV5-4 to TRBJ1-1. CDR3 length: 13 amino acids. Germline V gene sequence: CDR1 SGHNT, CDR2 YYREEE (reference sequence). The CDR3 loop is CASSYLRDTEAFF.

The chain carries TRBV5-6 and TRBJ1-1; as DNA is missing, the TRBD1 call by TCRdb cannot be tested. Per germline, CDR1 SGHDT and CDR2 YYEEEE. The CDR3 loop spans 17 amino acids. CDR3: CASSLGTGDFFGTEAFF.

V and J are TRBV3-1 and TRBJ1-1. The CDR3 covers 14 residues. CDR1 LGHDT and CDR2 YNNKEL come from the germline V gene (reference sequence). CDR3 loop: CASRLREGHTEAFF.

The genes are TRBV25-1 and TRBJ2-5; the TCRdb call, TRBD2, lacks DNA for checking. Germline CDR1 and CDR2: MGHDK and SYGVNS. The CDR3 consists of 16 residues. Here the CDR3 reads CASSEFGTSGSRAKYF.

V and J are TRBV5-5 and TRBJ2-4. Germline assignment: CDR1 SGHKS and CDR2 YYEKEE (reference sequence). This CDR3 is built from 14 residues. The CDR3 loop reads CASSLDPNENIQYF. Drawing the rest from reference TRBV5-5 and TRBJ2-4, the complete variable domain is DAGVTQSPTHLIKTRGQQVTLRCSPISGHKSVSWYQQVLGQGPQFIFQYYEKEERGRGNFPDRFSARQFPNYSSELNVNALLLGDSALYLCASSLDPNENIQYFGAGTRLSVL.

The rearrangement uses TRBV12-3 or TRBV12-4 and TRBJ2-3. This CDR3 is 14 amino acids long. This CDR3 is CASSPQESRDTQYF.

The CDR3: CASSLDLLGFGANVLTF. V and J are TRBV28 and TRBJ2-6. This CDR3 is 17 amino acids long. Germline values: CDR1 MDHEN, CDR2 SYDVKM.

The V call is TRBV20-1, the J call TRBJ2-5. The CDR3 runs 12 residues. CDR1 and CDR2 from the germline V gene are DFQATT and SNEGSKA (reference sequence). This chain's CDR3 is CSARWGIETQYF.

The chain employs TRBV9 and TRBJ2-3. The V gene's germline CDR1 is SGDLS and CDR2 YYNGEE. This CDR3 is built from 13 residues. CDR3 sequence: CASSPSSTDTQYF.

The gene calls are TRBV20-1 and TRBJ1-2; TCRdb gives TRBD1 as the D gene, but with no DNA this cannot be confirmed. Germline CDR1 DFQATT, CDR2 SNEGSKA (reference sequence). This CDR3 comprises 14 residues. This chain's CDR3 is CSASGQGGSYGYTF.

V usage is TRBV6-4 and J usage is TRBJ2-1; TCRdb gives TRBD1 as the D gene, but with no DNA this cannot be confirmed. The germline CDR1 and CDR2 sequences are MRHNA and SNTAGT. The CDR3 spans 13 residues. Here the CDR3 reads CASSAQGAGEQFF.

The V gene is TRBV20-1, the J gene TRBJ2-6; TCRdb's D gene call, TRBD2, goes unchecked for lack of DNA. There are 16 residues in the CDR3. CDR1 and CDR2 (germline): DFQATT, SNEGSKA (reference sequence). This CDR3 reads CSASGSSRSGANVLTF.

J is TRBJ2-7 and V is TRBV5-1; no DNA is available, so the TRBD1 call from TCRdb remains unchecked. The CDR3 has 15 amino acids. Germline V gene lookup returns CDR1 SGHRS and CDR2 YFSETQ. The CDR3 loop reads CASSLVTGGSYEQYF.